The rows below give T cell receptor beta chains drawn from one sample of a study of blood T cell repertoires in COVID-19. Sequenced by immunoSEQ multiplex PCR; TCRdb stores in-frame clones only, minus some. The sample lists around 150,000 clones; about four fifths were seen once. The source material was PBMCs or T cells enriched from blood (not recorded which). Receptors were obtained from a man over 45 who had recovered from COVID-19. The CDR3 runs from the conserved cysteine through the conserved F or W. D genes are given only for firm matches. The listing skips clone size in some rows; elsewhere it reads once, few, many or a size class.

D gene | J gene | V gene | clone size | CDR3 protein | CDR3 DNA
. | TRBJ1-5 | TRBV10-2 | . | CASSDYSKSPGNQPQHF | TGCGCCAGCAGTGATTACTCGAAGTCTCCGGGCAATCAGCCCCAGCATTTT
TRBD1 | TRBJ1-1 | TRBV6-5 | . | CASSYSVGTGGSEAFF | TGTGCCAGCAGTTACTCGGTCGGGACAGGGGGGAGTGAAGCTTTCTTT
TRBD2 | TRBJ2-7 | TRBV28 | . | CASASPAGAPYEQYF | TGTGCCAGCGCCTCTCCAGCGGGAGCTCCCTACGAGCAGTACTTC
. | TRBJ2-3 | TRBV2 | once | CASSDNYGDTQYF | TGTGCCAGCAGTGATAATTACGGAGATACGCAGTATTTT
. | TRBJ1-1 | TRBV6-5 | . | CASNQQGRAFF | TGTGCCAGCAACCAACAGGGCCGAGCTTTCTTT
TRBD2 | TRBJ2-5 | TRBV5-1 | . | CASSLAASGMQETQYF | TGCGCCAGCAGCTTGGCGGCTAGCGGGATGCAAGAGACCCAGTACTTC
TRBD1 | TRBJ1-1 | TRBV28 | . | CASSLRQGKAFF | TGTGCCAGCAGCCTAAGACAGGGGAAAGCTTTCTTT
. | TRBJ2-3 | TRBV5-4 | . | CASSLVQYTDTQYF | TGTGCCAGCAGCTTGGTGCAGTACACAGATACGCAGTATTTT
TRBD2 | TRBJ2-2 | TRBV19 | . | CASTPLAGNTGELFF | TGTGCCAGTACGCCGCTAGCGGGAAACACCGGGGAGCTGTTTTTT
TRBD2 | TRBJ2-1 | TRBV24-1 | . | CATSDPRASGNDNEQFF | TGTGCCACCAGTGATCCCCGCGCTAGCGGGAACGACAATGAGCAGTTCTTC
. | TRBJ2-7 | TRBV3-1/TRBV3-2 | few | CASTPGGSQTYEQYF | TGTGCCAGCACGCCAGGTGGCTCCCAGACCTACGAGCAGTACTTC
. | TRBJ1-5 | TRBV19 | . | CASSIEPRVRQPQHF | TGTGCCAGTAGTATAGAACCCAGGGTCCGTCAGCCCCAGCATTTT
. | TRBJ2-1 | TRBV6-5 | . | CASTPGPLFNNEQFF | TGTGCCAGCACACCAGGCCCACTTTTCAACAATGAGCAGTTCTTC
TRBD2 | TRBJ2-1 | TRBV24-1 | . | CATSDLASGSYNEQFF | TGTGCCACCAGTGATTTGGCTAGCGGGAGTTACAATGAGCAGTTCTTC
. | TRBJ2-3 | TRBV29-1 | . | CSVAPGTAADTQYF | TGCAGCGTTGCCCCCGGTACAGCCGCAGATACGCAGTATTTT
. | TRBJ1-1 | TRBV3-1/TRBV3-2 | . | CASSPKTANTEAFF | TGTGCCAGCAGCCCCAAGACAGCGAACACTGAAGCTTTCTTT
TRBD2 | TRBJ2-1 | TRBV27 | . | CASSLGLAGVRGPNEQFF | TGTGCCAGCAGTCTTGGACTAGCGGGAGTACGGGGGCCCAATGAGCAGTTCTTC
. | TRBJ2-7 | TRBV28 | . | CASGTDSSNSYEQYF | TGTGCCAGTGGTACCGACAGTTCGAATTCCTACGAGCAGTACTTC
TRBD2 | TRBJ2-7 | TRBV6-5 | . | CASMNPPAGGLEQYF | TGTGCCAGCATGAACCCTCCCGCGGGGGGCCTCGAGCAGTACTTC
. | TRBJ1-3 | TRBV7-2 | . | CASSLGQGNTIYF | TGTGCCAGCAGCTTAGGGCAGGGGAACACCATATATTTT
TRBD1 | TRBJ1-1 | TRBV9 | . | CASSAGTVNTEAFF | TGTGCCAGCAGCGCCGGGACAGTGAACACTGAAGCTTTCTTT
TRBD1 | TRBJ1-6 | TRBV2 | . | CASNDRAEYSPLHF | TGTGCCAGCAATGACAGGGCCGAGTATTCACCCCTCCACTTT
TRBD1 | TRBJ2-1 | TRBV19 | . | CASSERGQGPHNEQFF | TGTGCCAGTAGTGAGAGGGGACAGGGCCCCCACAATGAGCAGTTCTTC
. | TRBJ1-5 | TRBV28 | once | CASSFIGPIRQPQHF | TGTGCCAGCAGTTTTATTGGGCCCATTAGGCAGCCCCAGCATTTT
. | TRBJ2-7 | TRBV7-8 | . | CASSLEGTTYEQYF | TGTGCCAGCAGCTTAGAAGGGACAACCTACGAGCAGTACTTC
TRBD2 | TRBJ2-2 | TRBV18 | . | CASSPLLTSGTNTGELFF | TGTGCCAGCTCACCACTTCTAACTAGCGGCACGAACACCGGGGAGCTGTTTTTT
. | TRBJ2-3 | TRBV19 | once | CASSSGQPNTDTQYF | TGTGCCAGTAGTTCCGGACAGCCTAACACAGATACGCAGTATTTT
TRBD2 | TRBJ2-7 | TRBV11-2 | . | CASSLDSRLAGGAPYEQYF | TGTGCCAGCAGCTTAGATTCTAGGCTAGCGGGAGGTGCTCCCTACGAGCAGTACTTC